This entry lists 25 T cell receptor beta chains sequenced from one sample in a study of cytomegalovirus exposure and HLA in healthy donors. Some clones are missing from TCRdb's copy, which holds only in-frame ones; the method was immunoSEQ multiplex PCR. The sample contains about 49,000 clones, almost 95% of which appear only once. Sequencing input: PBMCs. The source is a man between 18 and 35 years old in good health and CMV-seronegative.

The CDR3 bases are TGTGCCAGCAGCTTAAGCGTAGGAGGGGGCGGAACCGGGGAGCTGTTTTTT. Protein sequence: CASSLSVGGGGTGELFF. This rearrangement joins TRBV5-4 to TRBJ2-2, with TRBD1 as a possible D gene (7 bases). CDR3 size: 17 residues. Trimming cost V 2 bases and J 5 bases, with 19 bases left between them. From germline, CDR1 is SGHNT and CDR2 YYREEE (reference sequence).

The gene calls are TRBV7-2 and TRBJ1-1, with D possibly TRBD1 on 5 matching bases. Trimming stripped 2 bases from V and 0 bases from J, with 10 bases between. The CDR3 has 15 amino acids. Per the germline V gene, CDR1 is SGHTA and CDR2 is FQGNSA. In DNA form, the CDR3 reads TGTGCCAGCAGCTTATCCACGACAGTGAACACTGAAGCTTTCTTT. It specifies CASSLSTTVNTEAFF.

CDR3 residues: CASKRQGANGELFF. The DNA for the CDR3 is TGTGCCAGTAAACGACAGGGGGCGAACGGGGAGCTGTTTTTT. The chain carries TRBV19 and TRBJ2-2; 10 nucleotides agree with TRBD1. Germline V gene sequence: CDR1 LNHDA, CDR2 SQIVND (reference sequence). The CDR3 length is 14 residues. V shed 7 bases and J 7 bases; nucleotides not matched to a gene: 6.

The V call is TRBV28, the J call TRBJ2-5, with 11 bases lining up with TRBD1. V lost 4 bases, J lost 4 bases, and 5 bases stayed unmatched. Germline V gene sequence: CDR1 MDHEN, CDR2 SYDVKM. The CDR3 totals 15 residues. The CDR3 sequence is CASSYGQGAGETQYF. As DNA, the CDR3 is TGTGCCAGCAGTTACGGACAGGGGGCAGGAGAGACCCAGTACTTC.

The chain combines TRBV7-2 with TRBJ2-7; 10 bases agree with TRBD2. The length of the CDR3 is 15 residues. V lost 2 bases, J lost 7 bases, and 8 bases stayed unmatched. Germline V gene data show CDR1 as SGHTA and CDR2 as FQGNSA. CDR3 sequence: CASSLRASGSWEQYF. CDR3 coding DNA: TGTGCCAGCAGCTTAAGGGCTAGCGGGAGTTGGGAGCAGTACTTC.

V and J are TRBV9 and TRBJ2-7; weak D call: TRBD2 (5 bases). Deletions cut 0 bases from V and 5 bases from J, with 15 bases between. The CDR3 sequence is 15 residues long. The germline gives CDR1 SGDLS, CDR2 YYNGEE. CDR3 coding DNA: TGTGCCAGCAGCGTAGGGACTCTGGGTAATGACGAGCAGTACTTC. It specifies CASSVGTLGNDEQYF.

The genes are TRBV5-1 and TRBJ2-5; TRBD1 matches at 8 bases. The CDR3 has 15 amino acids. V was clipped by 0 bases and J by 4 bases; unmatched bases: 5. The germline V gene has CDR1 SGHRS and CDR2 YFSETQ. The CDR3 nucleotides are TGCGCCAGCAGCTTGGAAGGGACAGGAGGAGAGACCCAGTACTTC. Translated, it gives CASSLEGTGGETQYF.

In regard to this clone: At one boundary the junction diverges from the germline segment, which might be a read error. The V gene is TRBV19, the J gene TRBJ2-4; 8 bases fit TRBD2. Germline CDR1 LNHDA, CDR2 SQIVND (reference sequence). The CDR3 extends over 11 amino acids. The CDR3 region is CASSMGTSLSF. The CDR3 DNA reads as TGTGCCAGTAGTATGGGGACTAGTTTGTCCTTC.

This sequence joins TRBV5-6 and TRBJ2-3; D unclear. This CDR3 is built from 14 residues. The V end was cut by 1 base, the J end by 2 bases, with 8 bases between. Germline CDR1 is SGHDT and CDR2 is YYEEEE. The CDR3 spells CASSLYSFTDTQYF. In DNA form, the CDR3 reads TGTGCCAGCAGCTTGTACTCCTTCACAGATACGCAGTATTTT. Drawing the rest from reference TRBV5-6 and TRBJ2-3, the complete variable domain is DAGVTQSPTHLIKTRGQQVTLRCSPKSGHDTVSWYQQALGQGPQFIFQYYEEEERQRGNFPDRFSGHQFPNYSSELNVNALLLGDSALYLCASSLYSFTDTQYFGPGTRLTVL.

This clone has only one observation. The V call is TRBV27, the J call TRBJ2-1, with 8 bases lining up with TRBD2. The J segment lost 0 bases and the V segment lost 2 bases, leaving 12 bases of the junction unmatched. Germline V gives CDR1 MNHEY, CDR2 SMNVEV (reference sequence). CDR3 length: 19 residues. The CDR3 spells CASSLVRTSIQSSYNEQFF. The CDR3 nucleotides read TGTGCCAGCAGTTTAGTCAGGACTAGCATCCAGAGCTCCTACAATGAGCAGTTCTTC.

The chain combines TRBV6-1 with TRBJ2-3; 8 nucleotides line up with TRBD1. With V trimmed by 4 bases and J by 5 bases, 11 bases remained unmatched. The germline gives CDR1 MNHNS, CDR2 SASEGT. The CDR3 length is 16 residues. This CDR3 is CASSVDRTGSLDTQYF. CDR3 nucleotide sequence: TGTGCCAGCAGTGTGGATAGGACAGGGAGCCTAGATACGCAGTATTTT.

The chain is built from TRBV18 and TRBJ2-1, with 7 bases identical to TRBD1. The CDR3 consists of 15 residues. V was clipped by 8 bases and J by 2 bases; unmatched bases: 9. The germline CDR1 and CDR2 sequences are KGHSH and LQKENI. CDR3 sequence: CASRSRGQPYNEQFF. The DNA for the CDR3 is TGTGCCAGCAGGTCACGGGGACAGCCCTACAATGAGCAGTTCTTC.

The V and J genes are TRBV5-1 and TRBJ2-5, with TRBD2 as a possible D gene (5 bases). V was trimmed by 4 bases and J by 5 bases, leaving 15 bases between them. This CDR3 is 14 amino acids long. Germline V gene data show CDR1 as SGHRS and CDR2 as YFSETQ. The CDR3 protein is CASSIEGVGETQYF. The CDR3 DNA reads as TGCGCCAGCAGCATCGAGGGAGTCGGGGAGACCCAGTACTTC.

The V and J genes are TRBV6-5 and TRBJ1-3, with 9 nucleotides matching TRBD1. J was trimmed by 1 base and V by 6 bases; bases with no gene match: 1. The CDR3 spans 14 residues. Per germline, CDR1 MNHEY and CDR2 SVGAGI. Here the CDR3 reads CASRGQGSGNTIYF. The CDR3 DNA is TGTGCCAGCAGGGGACAGGGATCTGGAAACACCATATATTTT.

The V call is TRBV6-4, the J call TRBJ2-2; the D gene is possibly TRBD2 (6 bases). The CDR3 is made up of 15 amino acids. Trimming stripped 6 bases from V and 0 bases from J, with 11 bases between. CDR1 MRHNA and CDR2 SNTAGT come from the germline V gene. The CDR3 sequence: CASSFSGANTGELFF. The CDR3 DNA reads as TGTGCCAGCAGCTTTAGCGGAGCGAACACCGGGGAGCTGTTTTTT.

The chain recombines TRBV28 with TRBJ2-3; D is perhaps TRBD2 (6 bases). The CDR3 runs 13 residues. Germline loops: CDR1 MDHEN, CDR2 SYDVKM. The V end lost 5 bases, the J end lost 6 bases, and 12 bases lay between the germline ends. CDR3 residues: CASSTRGRDTQYF. DNA for the CDR3: TGTGCCAGCAGTACCCGTGGGAGGGATACGCAGTATTTT.

The chain combines TRBV2 with TRBJ1-5; 7 bases fit TRBD1. The CDR3 runs 13 residues. CDR1 is SNHLY, CDR2 FYNNEI, per germline. V shed 8 bases and J 7 bases; nucleotides not matched to a gene: 8. The CDR3 loop is CASSTGYWQPQHF. CDR3 nucleotides: TGTGCCAGCTCGACAGGGTATTGGCAGCCCCAGCATTTT.

The V call is TRBV5-4, the J call TRBJ2-1, with 10 bases that match TRBD2. V was clipped by 4 bases and J by 4 bases; unmatched bases: 5. This CDR3 region has 15 residues. Germline lookup yields CDR1 SGHNT and CDR2 YYREEE (reference sequence). The CDR3 sequence: CASSPSGREYNEQFF. The CDR3 DNA reads as TGTGCCAGCAGCCCAAGCGGGAGGGAGTACAATGAGCAGTTCTTC.

The rearrangement uses TRBV6-6 and TRBJ1-1; no definite D call. Trimming removed 7 bases at V and 4 bases at J, with 16 bases between. CDR1 MNHNY and CDR2 SVGAGI come from the germline V gene (reference sequence). This CDR3 has 14 residues. CDR3 amino acids: CASILNPRGTEAFF. The CDR3 DNA sequence: TGTGCCAGCATTCTTAACCCCCGAGGCACTGAAGCTTTCTTT.

The V call is TRBV18, the J call TRBJ2-7; D remains ambiguous. Between the trimmed V and J ends, which lost 3 bases and 0 bases, there was a span of 6 bases. This CDR3 is built from 13 residues. Germline V gives CDR1 KGHSH, CDR2 LQKENI. CDR3 bases: TGTGCCAGCTCACCCACAAACTCCTACGAGCAGTACTTC. It is translated as CASSPTNSYEQYF.

The CDR3 coding sequence is TGTGCCAGCAGCTTAGCCCTAGGCCTCCGGGAGACCCAGTACTTC. It is translated as CASSLALGLRETQYF. This chain links TRBV7-8 with TRBJ2-5; D gene unclear. The CDR3 is made up of 15 amino acids. V dropped 0 bases and J dropped 5 bases, with 13 bases sitting between them. Looked up from germline, CDR1 is SGHVS and CDR2 is FQNEAQ.

The CDR3 reads CASSLSLTQPQHF. The CDR3, as DNA: TGTGCCAGCAGTTTGTCCCTAACTCAGCCCCAGCATTTT. The rearrangement uses TRBV27 and TRBJ1-5, with unresolved D. The length of the CDR3 is 13 residues. Germline lookup yields CDR1 MNHEY and CDR2 SMNVEV (reference sequence). Trimming removed 3 bases from V and 6 bases from J, with 9 bases in between.

The chain carries TRBV14 and TRBJ2-7; D is unclear. Germline lookup yields CDR1 SGHDN and CDR2 FVKESK. This CDR3 region has 13 residues. Trimming cost V 3 bases and J 7 bases, with 13 bases left between them. The CDR3 bases are TGTGCCAGCAGCCACGAGATAAAACAGGAGCAGTACTTC. Translation gives CASSHEIKQEQYF.

This clone was seen a few times. This chain joins TRBV27 and TRBJ2-1; TRBD2 matches at 8 bases. The CDR3 is 16 amino acids. Unmatched junction bases numbered 7, after V lost 6 bases and J lost 0 bases. Germline values: CDR1 MNHEY, CDR2 SMNVEV (reference sequence). The CDR3 DNA reads TGTGCCAGCAGGGATACTAGCGGACCCTCCTACAATGAGCAGTTCTTC. This sequence encodes CASRDTSGPSYNEQFF.

The V gene is TRBV29-1, the J gene TRBJ1-1; perhaps TRBD1 as D (5 bases). V dropped 6 bases and J dropped 0 bases, with 20 bases sitting between them. Germline V gene data show CDR1 as SQVTM and CDR2 as ANQGSEA. The CDR3 covers 16 residues. The CDR3 sequence: CSVPVGGWDMNTEAFF. In DNA, the CDR3 is TGCAGCGTCCCGGTGGGGGGGTGGGATATGAACACTGAAGCTTTCTTT.